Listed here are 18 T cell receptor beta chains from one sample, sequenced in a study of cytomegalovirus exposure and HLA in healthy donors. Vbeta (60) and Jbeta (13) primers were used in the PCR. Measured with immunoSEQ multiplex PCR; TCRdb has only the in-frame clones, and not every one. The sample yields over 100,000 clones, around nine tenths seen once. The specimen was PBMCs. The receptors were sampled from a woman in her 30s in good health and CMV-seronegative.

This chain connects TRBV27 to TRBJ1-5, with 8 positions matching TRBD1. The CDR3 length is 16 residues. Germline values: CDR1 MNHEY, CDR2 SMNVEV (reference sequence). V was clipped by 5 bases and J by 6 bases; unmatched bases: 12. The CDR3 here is CASSRTGPWLGQPQHF. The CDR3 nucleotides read TGTGCCAGCAGTCGGACAGGGCCCTGGCTTGGTCAGCCCCAGCATTTT.

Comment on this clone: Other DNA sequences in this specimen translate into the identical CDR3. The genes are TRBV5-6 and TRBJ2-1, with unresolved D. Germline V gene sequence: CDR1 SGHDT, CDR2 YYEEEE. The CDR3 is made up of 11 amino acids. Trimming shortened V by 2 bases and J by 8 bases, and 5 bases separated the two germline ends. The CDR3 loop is CASSFRYEQFF. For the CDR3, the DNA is TGTGCCAGCAGCTTTAGATATGAGCAGTTCTTC.

CDR3 nucleotide sequence: TGTGCCAGCAGCGCTACTACCGGGACTGAATATGGCTACACCTTC. As protein: CASSATTGTEYGYTF. This chain connects TRBV9 to TRBJ1-2, with D tentatively TRBD1 (5 bases). Trimming pared 3 bases from V and 5 bases from J, leaving 17 bases between. Germline CDR1 and CDR2: SGDLS and YYNGEE. The CDR3 has 15 amino acids.

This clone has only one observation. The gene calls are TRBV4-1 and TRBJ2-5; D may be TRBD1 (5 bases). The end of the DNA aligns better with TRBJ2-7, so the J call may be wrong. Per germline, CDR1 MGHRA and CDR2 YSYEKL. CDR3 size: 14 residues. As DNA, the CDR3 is TGCGCCAGCAGCCAGGGGCAGGGCTTCGACGAGCAGTACTTC. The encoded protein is CASSQGQGFDEQYF.

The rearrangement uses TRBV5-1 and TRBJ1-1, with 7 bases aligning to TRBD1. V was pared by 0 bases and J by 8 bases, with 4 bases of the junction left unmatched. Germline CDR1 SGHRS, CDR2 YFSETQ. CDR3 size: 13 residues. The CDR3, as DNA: TGCGCCAGCAGCTTGGGGACAGGACTAGAAGCTTTCTTT. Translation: CASSLGTGLEAFF. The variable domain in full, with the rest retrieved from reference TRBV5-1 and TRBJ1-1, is KAGVTQTPRYLIKTRGQQVTLSCSPISGHRSVSWYQQTPGQGLQFLFEYFSETQRNKGNFPGRFSGRQFSNSRSEMNVSTLELGDSALYLCASSLGTGLEAFFGQGTRLTVV.

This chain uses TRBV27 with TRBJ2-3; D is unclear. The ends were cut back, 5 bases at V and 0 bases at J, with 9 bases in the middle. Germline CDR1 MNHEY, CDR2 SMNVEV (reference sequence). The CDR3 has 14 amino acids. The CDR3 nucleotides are TGTGCCAGCAGTCTCTACGCTAGCACAGATACGCAGTATTTT. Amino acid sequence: CASSLYASTDTQYF.

CDR3 sequence reads: CASSFAGAIQETQYF. The CDR3 nucleotides are TGTGCCAGCAGTTTCGCGGGGGCTATCCAAGAGACCCAGTACTTC. The chain has TRBV28 and TRBJ2-5, with D possibly TRBD2 on 7 matching bases. Germline V CDR1 and CDR2: MDHEN, SYDVKM. This CDR3 is 15 amino acids long. Trimming took off 3 bases at V and 1 base at J, with 12 bases between the two ends.

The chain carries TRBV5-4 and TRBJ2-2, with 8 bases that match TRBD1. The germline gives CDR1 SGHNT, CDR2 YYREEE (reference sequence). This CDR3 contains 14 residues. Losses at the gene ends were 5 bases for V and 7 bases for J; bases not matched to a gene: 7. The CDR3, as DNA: TGTGCCAGCAGACAGGACAGGGATGTCGGGGAGCTGTTTTTT. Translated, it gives CASRQDRDVGELFF.

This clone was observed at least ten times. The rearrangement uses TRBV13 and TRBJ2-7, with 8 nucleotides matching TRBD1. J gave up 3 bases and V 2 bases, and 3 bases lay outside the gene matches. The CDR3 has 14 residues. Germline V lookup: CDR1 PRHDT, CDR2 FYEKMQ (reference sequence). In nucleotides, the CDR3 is TGTGCCAGCAGCTTAACCGGGACAGGCTACGAGCAGTACTTC. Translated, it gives CASSLTGTGYEQYF.

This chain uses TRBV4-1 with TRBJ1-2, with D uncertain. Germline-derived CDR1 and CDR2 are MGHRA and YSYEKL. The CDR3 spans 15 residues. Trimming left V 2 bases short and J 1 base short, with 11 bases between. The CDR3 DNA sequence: TGCGCCAGCAGCCAACCCTCCCGAGTTAACTATGGCTACACCTTC. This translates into CASSQPSRVNYGYTF.

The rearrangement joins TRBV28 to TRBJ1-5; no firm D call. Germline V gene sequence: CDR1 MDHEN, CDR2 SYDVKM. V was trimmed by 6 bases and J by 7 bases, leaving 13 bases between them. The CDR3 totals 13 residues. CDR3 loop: CASSKQNWQPQHF. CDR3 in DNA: TGTGCCAGCAGCAAACAGAACTGGCAGCCCCAGCATTTT.

The CDR3 here is CASSWAGAGNSPLHF. CDR3 bases: TGTGCCAGCAGCTGGGCAGGGGCGGGTAATTCACCCCTCCACTTT. This chain joins TRBV5-4 and TRBJ1-6; maybe TRBD1 (6 bases). The V end was cut by 3 bases, the J end by 6 bases, with 13 bases between. This CDR3 comprises 15 residues. The V gene's germline CDR1 is SGHNT and CDR2 YYREEE (reference sequence). Variable domain in full (rest from reference TRBV5-4 and TRBJ1-6): ETGVTQSPTHLIKTRGQQVTLRCSSQSGHNTVSWYQQALGQGPQFIFQYYREEENGRGNFPPRFSGLQFPNYSSELNVNALELDDSALYLCASSWAGAGNSPLHFGNGTRLTVT.

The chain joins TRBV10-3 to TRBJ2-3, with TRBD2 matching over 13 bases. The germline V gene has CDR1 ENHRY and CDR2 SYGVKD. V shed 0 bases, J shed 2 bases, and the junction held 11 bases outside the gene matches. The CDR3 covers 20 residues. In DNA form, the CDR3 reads TGTGCCATCAGTGAGTCGACGATGTCGACTAGCGGGGGGTACACAGATACGCAGTATTTT. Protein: CAISESTMSTSGGYTDTQYF.

CDR3 nucleotide sequence: TGTGCCATCCGGGTCACCGGAGACTCCTACGAGCAGTACTTC. Its protein product is CAIRVTGDSYEQYF. V usage is TRBV10-3 and J usage is TRBJ2-7; unclear D gene. Trimming took 8 bases from V and 0 from J, leaving 14 bases between them. The CDR3 extends over 14 amino acids. CDR1 ENHRY and CDR2 SYGVKD come from the germline V gene.

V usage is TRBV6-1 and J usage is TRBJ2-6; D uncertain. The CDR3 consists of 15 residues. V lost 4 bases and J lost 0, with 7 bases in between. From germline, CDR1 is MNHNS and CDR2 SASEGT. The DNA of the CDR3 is TGTGCCAGCAGTGTCCAGGCCTCTGGGGCCAACGTCCTGACTTTC. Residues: CASSVQASGANVLTF.

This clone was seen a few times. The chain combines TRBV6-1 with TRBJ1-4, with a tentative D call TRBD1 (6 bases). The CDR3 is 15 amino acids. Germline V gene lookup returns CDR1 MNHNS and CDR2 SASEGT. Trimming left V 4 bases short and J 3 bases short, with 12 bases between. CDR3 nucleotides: TGTGCCAGCAGTGGGGCAGGGGCACCTAATGAAAAACTGTTTTTT. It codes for CASSGAGAPNEKLFF.

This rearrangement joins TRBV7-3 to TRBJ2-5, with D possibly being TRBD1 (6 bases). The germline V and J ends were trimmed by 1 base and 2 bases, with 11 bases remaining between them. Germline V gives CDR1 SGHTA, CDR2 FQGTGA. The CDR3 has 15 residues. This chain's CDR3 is CASSLKGGRQETQYF. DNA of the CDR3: TGTGCCAGCAGCTTAAAAGGGGGACGGCAAGAGACCCAGTACTTC.

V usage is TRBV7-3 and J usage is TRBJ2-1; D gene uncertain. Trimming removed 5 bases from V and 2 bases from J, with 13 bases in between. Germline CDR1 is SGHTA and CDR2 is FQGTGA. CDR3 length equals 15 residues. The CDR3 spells CASSLVSTTYNEQFF. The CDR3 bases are TGTGCCAGCAGCCTCGTTAGCACCACCTACAATGAGCAGTTCTTC.